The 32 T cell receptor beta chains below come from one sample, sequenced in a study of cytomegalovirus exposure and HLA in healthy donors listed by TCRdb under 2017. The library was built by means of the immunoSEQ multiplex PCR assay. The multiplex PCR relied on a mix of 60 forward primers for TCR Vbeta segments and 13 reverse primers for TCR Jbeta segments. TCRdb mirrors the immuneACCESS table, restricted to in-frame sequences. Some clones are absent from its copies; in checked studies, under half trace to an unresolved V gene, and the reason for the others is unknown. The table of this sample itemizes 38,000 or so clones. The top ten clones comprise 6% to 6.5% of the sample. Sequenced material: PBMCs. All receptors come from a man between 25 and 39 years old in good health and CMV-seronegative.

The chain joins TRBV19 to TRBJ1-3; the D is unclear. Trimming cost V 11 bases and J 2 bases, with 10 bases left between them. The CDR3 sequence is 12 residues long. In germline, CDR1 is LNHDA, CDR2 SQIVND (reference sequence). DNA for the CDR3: TGTGCCTCCCCGGGTCCTGGAAACACCATATATTTT. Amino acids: CASPGPGNTIYF.

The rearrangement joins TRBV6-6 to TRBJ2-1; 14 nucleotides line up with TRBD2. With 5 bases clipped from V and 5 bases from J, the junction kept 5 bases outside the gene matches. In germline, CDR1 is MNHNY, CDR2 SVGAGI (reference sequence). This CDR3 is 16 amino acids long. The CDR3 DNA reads TGTGCCAGCAGTACGAGACTAGCGGGAGGGAACAATGAGCAGTTCTTC. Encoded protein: CASSTRLAGGNNEQFF.

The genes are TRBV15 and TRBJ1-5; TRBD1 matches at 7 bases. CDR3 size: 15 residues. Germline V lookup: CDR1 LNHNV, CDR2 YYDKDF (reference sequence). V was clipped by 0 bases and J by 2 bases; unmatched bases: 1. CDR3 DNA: TGTGCCACCAGCAGAGATACAGGGGGCAATCAGCCCCAGCATTTT. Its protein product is CATSRDTGGNQPQHF.

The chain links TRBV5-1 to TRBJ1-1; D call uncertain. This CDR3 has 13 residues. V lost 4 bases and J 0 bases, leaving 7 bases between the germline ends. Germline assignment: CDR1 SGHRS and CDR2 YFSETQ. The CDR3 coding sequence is TGCGCCAGCAGCCTTATTATGAACACTGAAGCTTTCTTT. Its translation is CASSLIMNTEAFF.

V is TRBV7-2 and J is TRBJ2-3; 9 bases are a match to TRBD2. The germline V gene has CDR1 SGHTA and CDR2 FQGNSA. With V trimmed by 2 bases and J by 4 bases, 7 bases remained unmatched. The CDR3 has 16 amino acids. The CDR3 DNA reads TGTGCCAGCAGCTTATTCGCTAGCGGGACGGCAGATACGCAGTATTTT. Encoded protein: CASSLFASGTADTQYF.

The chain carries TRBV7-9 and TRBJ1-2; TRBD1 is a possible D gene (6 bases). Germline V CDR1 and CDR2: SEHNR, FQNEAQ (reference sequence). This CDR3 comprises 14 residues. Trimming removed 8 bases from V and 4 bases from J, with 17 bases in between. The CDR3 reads CASESGGRGYGYTF. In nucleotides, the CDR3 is TGTGCCAGCGAATCCGGGGGGCGCGGCTATGGCTACACCTTC.

For the CDR3, the DNA is TGCGCCAGCAGCCAAGGAGGTCGACAGGGGGACTATGGCTACACCTTC. Translated: CASSQGGRQGDYGYTF. The rearrangement joins TRBV4-1 to TRBJ1-2; TRBD1 matches 9 bases. From germline, CDR1 is MGHRA and CDR2 YSYEKL. The CDR3 consists of 16 residues. The V segment lost 1 base and the J segment 3 bases; nucleotides outside the gene matches: 6.

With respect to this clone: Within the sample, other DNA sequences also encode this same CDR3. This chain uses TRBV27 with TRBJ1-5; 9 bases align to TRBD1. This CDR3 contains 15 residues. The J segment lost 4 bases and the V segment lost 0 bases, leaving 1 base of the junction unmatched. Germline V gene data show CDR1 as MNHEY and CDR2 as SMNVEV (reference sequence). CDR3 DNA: TGTGCCAGCAGTTTATCGACAGGGGGAAATCAGCCCCAGCATTTT. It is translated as CASSLSTGGNQPQHF.

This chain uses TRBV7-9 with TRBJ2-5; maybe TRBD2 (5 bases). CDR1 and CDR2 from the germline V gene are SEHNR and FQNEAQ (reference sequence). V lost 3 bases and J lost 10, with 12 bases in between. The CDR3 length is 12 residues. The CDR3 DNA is TGTGCCAGCAGCTTCCCAGGACGGGACCAGTACTTC. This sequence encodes CASSFPGRDQYF.

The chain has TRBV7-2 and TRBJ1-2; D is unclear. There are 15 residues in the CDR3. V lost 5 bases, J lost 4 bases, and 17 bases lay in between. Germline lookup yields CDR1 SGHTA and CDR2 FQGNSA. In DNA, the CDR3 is TGTGCCAGCAGCGAAGGAGAGATTCTTTCCTATGGCTACACCTTC. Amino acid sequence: CASSEGEILSYGYTF.

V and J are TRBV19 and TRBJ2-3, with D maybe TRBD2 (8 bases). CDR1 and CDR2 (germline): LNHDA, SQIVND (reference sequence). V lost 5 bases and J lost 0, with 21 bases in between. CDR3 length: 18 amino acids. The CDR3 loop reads CASSGRGLLAESTDTQYF. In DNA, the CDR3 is TGTGCCAGTAGTGGAAGGGGGCTACTAGCGGAGAGCACAGATACGCAGTATTTT.

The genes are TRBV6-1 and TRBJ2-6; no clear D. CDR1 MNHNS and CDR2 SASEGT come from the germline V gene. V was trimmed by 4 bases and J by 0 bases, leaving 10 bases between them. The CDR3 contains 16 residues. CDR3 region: CASSVLGHSGANVLTF. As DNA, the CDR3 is TGTGCCAGCAGTGTTCTAGGCCACTCTGGGGCCAACGTCCTGACTTTC.

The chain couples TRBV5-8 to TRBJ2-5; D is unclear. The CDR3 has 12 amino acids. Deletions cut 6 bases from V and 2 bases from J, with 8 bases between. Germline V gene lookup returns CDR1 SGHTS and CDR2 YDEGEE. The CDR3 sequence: CASNQRQETQYF. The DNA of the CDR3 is TGTGCCAGCAACCAGAGGCAAGAGACCCAGTACTTC. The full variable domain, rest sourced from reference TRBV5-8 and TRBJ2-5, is EAGVTQSPTHLIKTRGQQATLRCSPISGHTSVYWYQQALGLGLQFLLWYDEGEERNRGNFPPRFSGRQFPNYSSELNVNALELEDSALYLCASNQRQETQYFGPGTRLLVL.

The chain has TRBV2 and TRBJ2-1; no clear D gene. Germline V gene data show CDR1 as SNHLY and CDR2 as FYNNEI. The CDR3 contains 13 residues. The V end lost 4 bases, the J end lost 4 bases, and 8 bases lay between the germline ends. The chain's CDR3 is CASSAERYNEQFF. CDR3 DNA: TGTGCCAGCAGTGCCGAGAGGTACAATGAGCAGTTCTTC.

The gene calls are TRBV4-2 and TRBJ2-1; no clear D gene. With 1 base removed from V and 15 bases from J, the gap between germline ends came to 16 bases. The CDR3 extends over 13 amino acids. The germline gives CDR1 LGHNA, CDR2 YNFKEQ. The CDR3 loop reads CASSQVLVGSAFF. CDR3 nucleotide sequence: TGTGCCAGCAGCCAAGTTTTGGTCGGGTCGGCGTTCTTC.

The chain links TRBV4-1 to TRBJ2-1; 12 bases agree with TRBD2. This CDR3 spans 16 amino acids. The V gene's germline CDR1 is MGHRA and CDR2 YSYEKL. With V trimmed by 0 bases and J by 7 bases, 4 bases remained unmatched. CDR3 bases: TGCGCCAGCAGCCAAGATCTCCTAGCGGGAGGGAATGAGCAGTTCTTC. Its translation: CASSQDLLAGGNEQFF.

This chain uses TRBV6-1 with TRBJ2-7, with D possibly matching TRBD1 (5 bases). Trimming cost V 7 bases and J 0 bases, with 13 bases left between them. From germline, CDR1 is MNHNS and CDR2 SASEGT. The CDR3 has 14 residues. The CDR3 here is CASIRQINSYEQYF. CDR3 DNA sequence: TGTGCCAGCATAAGACAGATCAACTCCTACGAGCAGTACTTC.

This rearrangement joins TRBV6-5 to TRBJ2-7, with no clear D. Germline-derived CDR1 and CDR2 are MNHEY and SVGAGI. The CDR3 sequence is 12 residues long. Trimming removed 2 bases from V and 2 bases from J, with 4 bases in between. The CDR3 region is CASSYGPYEQYF. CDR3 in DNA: TGTGCCAGCAGTTACGGGCCCTACGAGCAGTACTTC.

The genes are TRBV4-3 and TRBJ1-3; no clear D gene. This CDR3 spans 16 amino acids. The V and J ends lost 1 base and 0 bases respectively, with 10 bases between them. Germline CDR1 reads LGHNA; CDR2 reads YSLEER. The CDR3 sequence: CASSQGGLLSGNTIYF. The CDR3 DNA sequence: TGCGCCAGCAGCCAAGGAGGACTCCTCTCTGGAAACACCATATATTTT.

The CDR3 loop reads CASSFLTSGDNNEQFF. CDR3 DNA sequence: TGTGCCAGCAGTTTTTTGACTAGCGGGGATAACAATGAGCAGTTCTTC. This chain links TRBV5-6 with TRBJ2-1; 11 nucleotides match TRBD2. The CDR3 has 16 residues. V lost 5 bases and J lost 5; bases outside the gene matches: 9. CDR1 and CDR2 from the germline V gene are SGHDT and YYEEEE. The variable domain in full, completed from reference TRBV5-6 and TRBJ2-1, reads DAGVTQSPTHLIKTRGQQVTLRCSPKSGHDTVSWYQQALGQGPQFIFQYYEEEERQRGNFPDRFSGHQFPNYSSELNVNALLLGDSALYLCASSFLTSGDNNEQFFGPGTRLTVL.

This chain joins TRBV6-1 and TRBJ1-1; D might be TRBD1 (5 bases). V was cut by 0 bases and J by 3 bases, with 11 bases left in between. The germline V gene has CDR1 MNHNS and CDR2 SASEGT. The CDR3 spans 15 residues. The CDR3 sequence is CASSEAQGVYTEAFF. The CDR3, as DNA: TGTGCCAGCAGTGAAGCTCAAGGGGTTTACACTGAAGCTTTCTTT.

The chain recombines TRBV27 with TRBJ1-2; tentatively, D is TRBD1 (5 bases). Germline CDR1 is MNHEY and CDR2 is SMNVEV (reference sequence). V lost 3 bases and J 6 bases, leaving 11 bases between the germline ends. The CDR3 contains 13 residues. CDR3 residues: CASSLVQGHGYTF. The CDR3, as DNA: TGTGCCAGCAGTTTGGTCCAGGGCCATGGCTACACCTTC.

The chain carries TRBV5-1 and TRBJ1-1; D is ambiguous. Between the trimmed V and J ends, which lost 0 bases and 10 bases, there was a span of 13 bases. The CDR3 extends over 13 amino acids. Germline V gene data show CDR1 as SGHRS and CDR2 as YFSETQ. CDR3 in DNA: TGCGCCAGCAGCTTGGAGACGCATGGGCGAGCTTTCTTT. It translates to CASSLETHGRAFF.

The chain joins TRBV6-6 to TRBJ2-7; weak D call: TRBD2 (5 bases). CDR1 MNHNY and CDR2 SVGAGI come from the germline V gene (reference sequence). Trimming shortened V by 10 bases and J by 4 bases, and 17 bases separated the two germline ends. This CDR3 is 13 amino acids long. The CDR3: CATQPSGRYEQYF. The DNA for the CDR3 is TGTGCCACCCAGCCCTCGGGAAGGTACGAGCAGTACTTC.

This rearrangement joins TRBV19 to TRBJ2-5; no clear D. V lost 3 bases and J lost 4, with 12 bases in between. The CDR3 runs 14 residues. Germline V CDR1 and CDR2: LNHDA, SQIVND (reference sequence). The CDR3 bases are TGTGCCAGTAGTATTTCCCCGGAGATAGAGACCCAGTACTTC. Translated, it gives CASSISPEIETQYF.

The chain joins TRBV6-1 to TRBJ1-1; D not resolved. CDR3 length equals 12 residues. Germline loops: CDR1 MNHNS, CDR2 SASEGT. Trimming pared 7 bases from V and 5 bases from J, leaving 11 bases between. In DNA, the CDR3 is TGTGCCAGCATCGGTGCCGGGACTGAAGCTTTCTTT. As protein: CASIGAGTEAFF.

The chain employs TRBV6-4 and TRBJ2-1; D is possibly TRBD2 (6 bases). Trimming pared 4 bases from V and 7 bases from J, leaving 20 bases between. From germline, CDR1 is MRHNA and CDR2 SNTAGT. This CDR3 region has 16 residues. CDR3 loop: CASSALGRSGPNEQFF. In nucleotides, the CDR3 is TGTGCCAGCAGTGCCCTCGGGAGAAGCGGCCCTAATGAGCAGTTCTTC.

CDR3 bases: TGTGCCAGCAGCTTGGGAGGGTTAGCCGGAAACACCATATATTTT. Translating gives CASSLGGLAGNTIYF. V and J are TRBV5-6 and TRBJ1-3, with no clear D. Germline V gives CDR1 SGHDT, CDR2 YYEEEE. The CDR3 extends over 15 amino acids. Between the trimmed V and J ends, which lost 0 bases and 4 bases, there was a span of 11 bases.

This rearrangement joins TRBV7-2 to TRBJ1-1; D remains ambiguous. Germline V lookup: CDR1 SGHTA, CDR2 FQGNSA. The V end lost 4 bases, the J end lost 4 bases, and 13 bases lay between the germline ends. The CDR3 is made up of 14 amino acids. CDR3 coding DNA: TGTGCCAGCAGCTCCACCGGGAGGTTCACTGAAGCTTTCTTT. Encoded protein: CASSSTGRFTEAFF.

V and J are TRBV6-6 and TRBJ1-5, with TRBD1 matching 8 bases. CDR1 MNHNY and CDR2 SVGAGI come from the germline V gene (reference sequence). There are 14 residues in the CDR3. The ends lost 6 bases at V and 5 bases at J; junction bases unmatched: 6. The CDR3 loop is CASRTTGEDQPQHF. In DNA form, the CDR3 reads TGTGCCAGCAGAACGACAGGGGAGGATCAGCCCCAGCATTTT.

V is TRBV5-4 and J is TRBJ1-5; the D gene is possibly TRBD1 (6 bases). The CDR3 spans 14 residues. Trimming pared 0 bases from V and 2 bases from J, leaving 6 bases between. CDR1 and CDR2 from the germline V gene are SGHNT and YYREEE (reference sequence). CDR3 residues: CASSLEGGNQPQHF. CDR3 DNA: TGTGCCAGCAGCTTGGAGGGGGGCAATCAGCCCCAGCATTTT.

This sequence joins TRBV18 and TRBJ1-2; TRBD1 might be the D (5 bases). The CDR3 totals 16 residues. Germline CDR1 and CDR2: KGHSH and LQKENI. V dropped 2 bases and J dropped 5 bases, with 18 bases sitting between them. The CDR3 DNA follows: TGTGCCAGCTCACCAAGCCCACAGGCCCAACGGTATGGCTACACCTTC. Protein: CASSPSPQAQRYGYTF.